These 16 T cell receptor beta chains were all obtained from the same sample, sequenced in a study of beta chain features in type 1 diabetes. Expressed TCRB transcripts got sequenced, as all isolated RNA was reverse transcribed. Sequenced by immunoSEQ multiplex PCR; TCRdb stores in-frame clones only, minus some. The sample yields a few hundred thousand clones, approximately 16% seen once. The sequenced sample consisted of naive CD4+ T cells from blood. The receptor source for this set is a woman younger than 35 in good health.

This clone came up once. The CDR3 DNA sequence: TGCGCCAGCAGTCAATCAGAGACAGGGGCCAGCAATCAGCCCCAGCATTTT. This gives the protein CASSQSETGASNQPQHF. The chain links TRBV23-1 to TRBJ1-5, with 8 positions matching TRBD1. TRBV23-1 is an ORF for which the function is uncertain. J lost 1 base, V lost 0 bases, and 5 bases had no gene match. This CDR3 has 17 residues.

CDR3 loop: CASSKGQVLNTEAFF. The CDR3 region has the DNA TGTGCCAGCAGCAAAGGACAGGTTCTGAACACTGAAGCTTTCTTT. This chain links TRBV11-3 with TRBJ1-1; TRBD1 matches 7 bases. V lost 5 bases and J lost 0; bases outside the gene matches: 6. Germline CDR1 and CDR2: SGHNT and YENEEA. The CDR3 runs to 15 residues.

The chain combines TRBV28 with TRBJ2-5; 12 bases align to TRBD2. CDR1 MDHEN and CDR2 SYDVKM come from the germline V gene. J gave up 5 bases and V 2 bases, and 6 bases lay outside the gene matches. The CDR3 covers 16 residues. CDR3 sequence: CASSLPGTSGLETQYF. In nucleotides, the CDR3 is TGTGCCAGCAGTTTACCCGGGACTAGCGGGCTCGAGACCCAGTACTTC. Based on the CDR3 plus reference TRBV28 and TRBJ2-5, the full variable domain is DVKVTQSSRYLVKRTGEKVFLECVQDMDHENMFWYRQDPGLGLRLIYFSYDVKMKEKGDIPEGYSVSREKKERFSLILESASTNQTSMYLCASSLPGTSGLETQYFGPGTRLLVL.

This clone was seen a few times. The rearrangement links TRBV28 to TRBJ1-1; perhaps TRBD1 as D (5 bases). Germline lookup yields CDR1 MDHEN and CDR2 SYDVKM. The CDR3 runs to 14 residues. Between the trimmed V and J ends, which lost 2 bases and 1 base, there was a span of 8 bases. CDR3 in DNA: TGTGCCAGCAGTTTAAGTCAGGGGAACACTGAAGCTTTCTTT. Translating gives CASSLSQGNTEAFF.

This clone turned up a few times. V gene TRBV4-2 combines with J gene TRBJ2-1; 8 bases map to TRBD2. This CDR3 comprises 15 residues. Germline CDR1 and CDR2: LGHNA and YNFKEQ. The J segment lost 0 bases and the V segment lost 4 bases, leaving 2 bases of the junction unmatched. The CDR3 bases are TGTGCCAGCAGCCCCGGGAGGGGCTCCTACAATGAGCAGTTCTTC. Its protein product is CASSPGRGSYNEQFF.

This clone was seen a few times. The chain recombines TRBV5-1 with TRBJ2-7; the match to TRBD1 covers 7 bases. The CDR3 has 12 amino acids. Trimming removed 4 bases from V and 7 bases from J; junction bases left unmatched: 5. Looked up from germline, CDR1 is SGHRS and CDR2 is YFSETQ. Written as DNA, the CDR3 is TGCGCCAGCAGCCGACAGGGCGAGGAGCAGTACTTC. Protein: CASSRQGEEQYF.

V usage is TRBV7-9 and J usage is TRBJ2-2; D is unresolved. Trimming left V 7 bases short and J 0 bases short, with 12 bases between. The CDR3 loop spans 15 amino acids. Germline lookup yields CDR1 SEHNR and CDR2 FQNEAQ (reference sequence). CDR3 residues: CASTYARTNTGELFF. The CDR3 DNA follows: TGTGCCAGCACCTACGCCAGGACGAACACCGGGGAGCTGTTTTTT.

In its sample, this clone was seen a few times. The chain carries TRBV28 and TRBJ2-4; 8 bases agree with TRBD1. In germline, CDR1 is MDHEN, CDR2 SYDVKM. V trimming: 6 bases; J trimming: 6 bases; junction bases outside the gene matches: 4. CDR3 length: 13 amino acids. This CDR3 reads CASRLDRVNIQYF. The CDR3, as DNA: TGTGCCAGCAGGTTGGACAGGGTAAACATTCAGTACTTC.

The gene calls are TRBV7-3 and TRBJ2-7; no reliable D call. This CDR3 has 14 amino acids. The germline V gene encodes CDR1 SGHTA and CDR2 FQGTGA. Trimming removed 2 bases from V and 0 bases from J, with 8 bases in between. CDR3 in DNA: TGTGCCAGCAGCTTAGCGGCTGCCTCCTACGAGCAGTACTTC. It translates to CASSLAAASYEQYF.

This clone was counted a few times. The chain uses TRBV2 and TRBJ2-6; tentative D call: TRBD2 (6 bases). CDR1 is SNHLY and CDR2 is FYNNEI in the germline V gene. The CDR3 has 16 residues. Trimming took off 5 bases at V and 3 bases at J, with 14 bases between the two ends. The CDR3: CASSQGRGGGANVLTF. CDR3 nucleotides: TGTGCCAGCAGTCAGGGAAGGGGAGGTGGGGCCAACGTCCTGACTTTC.

This clone was seen a single time. V is TRBV28 and J is TRBJ2-1; the D gene is possibly TRBD1 (5 bases). The CDR3 is 14 amino acids. V lost 3 bases, J lost 7 bases, and 13 bases lay in between. The V gene's germline CDR1 is MDHEN and CDR2 SYDVKM. This CDR3 is CASSFRRRVNEQFF. Here the CDR3 DNA reads TGTGCCAGCAGTTTTCGTCGCAGGGTTAATGAGCAGTTCTTC.

The rearrangement joins TRBV30 to TRBJ1-5; possible D gene TRBD1, 6 bases. Germline V gives CDR1 GTSNPN, CDR2 SVGIG (reference sequence). Trimming took 5 bases from V and 2 from J, leaving 10 bases between them. The CDR3 sequence is 13 residues long. The DNA for the CDR3 is TGTGCCTGGGGAAAGGGGGGCAATCAGCCCCAGCATTTT. As protein: CAWGKGGNQPQHF. The whole variable domain, remainder taken from reference TRBV30 and TRBJ1-5, is SQTIHQWPATLVQPVGSPLSLECTVEGTSNPNLYWYRQAAGRGLQLLFYSVGIGQISSEVPQNLSASRPQDRQFILSSKKLLLSDSGFYLCAWGKGGNQPQHFGDGTRLSIL.

A few counts support this clone. The chain employs TRBV18 and TRBJ2-7; the match to TRBD1 covers 7 bases. V trimming: 2 bases; J trimming: 4 bases; junction bases outside the gene matches: 5. The CDR3 extends over 14 amino acids. Germline-derived CDR1 and CDR2 are KGHSH and LQKENI. In DNA form, the CDR3 reads TGTGCCAGCTCACCAGGGACAGCAGTTTACGAGCAGTACTTC. This sequence encodes CASSPGTAVYEQYF.

Remarks on this clone: The sample has other DNA sequences that encode this CDR3 too. The V and J genes are TRBV30 and TRBJ2-1, with D hard to call. Per germline, CDR1 GTSNPN and CDR2 SVGIG (reference sequence). This CDR3 has 11 residues. V gave up 1 base and J gave up 4 bases, with 2 bases separating them. In DNA form, the CDR3 reads TGTGCCTGGAGTGCTTACAATGAGCAGTTCTTC. It is translated as CAWSAYNEQFF.

CDR3 loop: CSVRLAGVYEQYF. CDR3 bases: TGCAGCGTTCGGCTAGCGGGAGTCTACGAGCAGTACTTC. This chain uses TRBV29-1 with TRBJ2-7; 10 nucleotides align to TRBD2. The junction had 4 bases not matched to a gene; V was cut back by 5 bases and J by 3 bases. The CDR3 spans 13 residues. Germline V CDR1 and CDR2: SQVTM, ANQGSEA.

The chain uses TRBV4-3 and TRBJ2-2; D is possibly TRBD1 (6 bases). V gave up 0 bases and J gave up 3 bases, with 11 bases separating them. Germline CDR1 LGHNA, CDR2 YSLEER. There are 16 residues in the CDR3. The DNA of the CDR3 is TGCGCCAGCAGCCAAGATTGGGACAAGCACACCGGGGAGCTGTTTTTT. It encodes CASSQDWDKHTGELFF.